The 31 T cell receptor beta chains presented below share a single source sample, sequenced in a study of OX40 agonist ivuxolimab in advanced cancers. Data came from immunoSEQ multiplex PCR; TCRdb stores just in-frame clones and leaves some out. Of about 79,000 clones listed, roughly 94% were seen once; the top ten hold roughly 9.8%. The sequenced sample was CD4+ or CD8+ T cells sorted from blood, obtained in a trial of the OX40 agonist ivuxolimab. The origin of the receptors is an adult with an advanced solid tumor such as melanoma, head and neck, liver or kidney cancer.

DNA of the CDR3: TGCGCCAGCAGTCCCTTAGCGGCAGGCATATACGAGCAGTACTTC. Translating gives CASSPLAAGIYEQYF. The rearrangement uses TRBV23-1 and TRBJ2-7; TRBD2 is a possible D gene (6 bases). TRBV23-1 is designated an ORF whose function remains uncertain. The CDR3 totals 15 residues. Trimming removed 4 bases at V and 4 bases at J, with 17 bases between.

V is TRBV7-8 and J is TRBJ1-5; no reliable D call. The V gene lost 3 bases and the J gene lost 7 bases, with 16 bases spanning the gap. The CDR3 has 15 amino acids. Germline CDR1 and CDR2: SGHVS and FQNEAQ. The CDR3 here is CASSFESLRWQPQHF. In DNA form, the CDR3 reads TGTGCCAGCAGCTTCGAGTCCCTTCGTTGGCAGCCCCAGCATTTT.

The CDR3 loop is CASRANTGELFF. CDR3 DNA sequence: TGTGCCAGCAGGGCGAACACCGGGGAGCTGTTTTTT. The chain carries TRBV27 and TRBJ2-2, with D unresolved. V was shortened by 6 bases and J by 0 bases, with 2 bases between the two germline ends. The CDR3 totals 12 residues. Looked up from germline, CDR1 is MNHEY and CDR2 is SMNVEV (reference sequence).

The J gene is TRBJ2-3, the V gene TRBV5-5; TRBD2 matches at 7 bases. The CDR3 is made up of 14 amino acids. Trimming removed 1 base from V and 1 base from J; junction bases left unmatched: 0. Looked up from germline, CDR1 is SGHKS and CDR2 is YYEKEE (reference sequence). The CDR3 bases are TGTGCCAGCAGCTTGACTAGCGGCACAGATACGCAGTATTTT. It is translated as CASSLTSGTDTQYF.

The V and J genes are TRBV7-9 and TRBJ1-1; D is undetermined. Germline CDR1 reads SEHNR; CDR2 reads FQNEAQ (reference sequence). This CDR3 contains 16 residues. Between the trimmed V and J ends, which lost 0 bases and 1 base, there was a span of 12 bases. The CDR3 DNA reads as TGTGCCAGCAGCTTAGCGGCGCGGGCCCAGAACACTGAAGCTTTCTTT. Its translation: CASSLAARAQNTEAFF.

The chain employs TRBV9 and TRBJ2-1; D is possibly TRBD2 (5 bases). Germline V lookup: CDR1 SGDLS, CDR2 YYNGEE. This CDR3 is 16 amino acids long. V shed 0 bases and J shed 0 bases, with 10 bases lying between them. As DNA, the CDR3 is TGTGCCAGCAGCGTAGAAGCGGTGAGCTCCTACAATGAGCAGTTCTTC. This gives the protein CASSVEAVSSYNEQFF.

The gene calls are TRBV7-9 and TRBJ1-1, with D uncertain. V lost 5 bases to trimming and J lost 10 bases, with 20 bases between them. Per germline, CDR1 SEHNR and CDR2 FQNEAQ (reference sequence). CDR3 length equals 14 residues. CDR3 loop: CASSPTGRTDGAFF. The CDR3 nucleotides are TGTGCCAGCAGCCCAACCGGACGGACTGACGGAGCTTTCTTT.

This clone occurred once. DNA of the CDR3: TGTGCCAGCAGCTTGGGGGAGGGCCTAGACTACGAGCAGTACTTC. Translating it yields CASSLGEGLDYEQYF. This chain joins TRBV5-6 and TRBJ2-7; TRBD2 agrees at 7 bases. Germline V gene sequence: CDR1 SGHDT, CDR2 YYEEEE. This CDR3 region has 15 residues. J gave up 3 bases and V 0 bases, and 6 bases lay outside the gene matches.

CDR3 protein: CASSLGQGQRDTIYF. The DNA for the CDR3 is TGTGCCAGCAGCTTAGGACAGGGACAAAGGGACACCATATATTTT. V is TRBV7-9 and J is TRBJ1-3; 7 bases map to TRBD1. CDR1 is SEHNR, CDR2 FQNEAQ, per germline (reference sequence). With 1 base clipped from V and 8 bases from J, the junction kept 8 bases outside the gene matches. This CDR3 has 15 amino acids.

J is TRBJ2-7 and V is TRBV15; D call uncertain. CDR1 and CDR2 (germline): LNHNV, YYDKDF (reference sequence). The CDR3 runs to 15 residues. V lost 0 bases and J 1 base, leaving 10 bases between the germline ends. As DNA, the CDR3 is TGTGCCACCAGCAGAGAGGCCGGGTCTTCCTACGAGCAGTACTTC. Protein sequence: CATSREAGSSYEQYF.

The chain recombines TRBV19 with TRBJ2-1, with D perhaps being TRBD1 or TRBD2 (6 bases each). The CDR3 is 14 residues long. Germline V gene data show CDR1 as LNHDA and CDR2 as SQIVND (reference sequence). The V and J ends lost 10 bases and 1 base respectively, with 14 bases between them. In DNA, the CDR3 is TGTGCCACGGCTTGGGGGGCGTCCTACAATGAGCAGTTCTTC. Amino acids: CATAWGASYNEQFF.

The chain couples TRBV6-6 to TRBJ2-7; tentatively, D is TRBD1 or TRBD2 (5 bases each). Trimming took off 2 bases at V and 5 bases at J, with 16 bases between the two ends. The V gene's germline CDR1 is MNHNY and CDR2 SVGAGI (reference sequence). The CDR3 is made up of 15 amino acids. The CDR3 DNA sequence: TGTGCCAGCAGTTACGGCGGTCAGGGAGAGGACGAGCAGTACTTC. Protein product: CASSYGGQGEDEQYF.

The chain couples TRBV28 to TRBJ2-6, with 7 nucleotides matching TRBD2. This CDR3 has 16 amino acids. Germline CDR1 and CDR2: MDHEN and SYDVKM. V lost 4 bases to trimming and J lost 2 bases; unmatched junction nucleotides: 5. Here the CDR3 reads CASSYGLVTGANVLTF. Here the CDR3 DNA reads TGTGCCAGCAGTTACGGACTAGTTACTGGGGCCAACGTCCTGACTTTC.

V and J are TRBV7-6 and TRBJ2-5; 12 bases fit TRBD2. Near its end, the DNA agrees better with TRBJ2-7, so the J call may be wrong. The CDR3 runs to 15 residues. Germline-derived CDR1 and CDR2 are SGHVS and FNYEAQ. The CDR3 spells CASSNLAGGRAEQYF. The CDR3 region has the DNA TGTGCCAGCAGCAACCTAGCGGGAGGGCGGGCCGAGCAGTACTTC.

This chain joins TRBV4-1 and TRBJ2-7; TRBD2 might be the D (6 bases). The germline V gene has CDR1 MGHRA and CDR2 YSYEKL. This CDR3 is 16 amino acids long. With 0 bases removed from V and 3 bases from J, the gap between germline ends came to 15 bases. CDR3 coding DNA: TGCGCCAGCAGCCAAGAAGGGGACTTAACGGGCTACGAGCAGTACTTC. This encodes CASSQEGDLTGYEQYF.

The chain couples TRBV7-3 to TRBJ2-3; 9 bases line up with TRBD2. V was pared by 8 bases and J by 0 bases, with 6 bases of the junction left unmatched. Germline CDR1 SGHTA, CDR2 FQGTGA. This CDR3 contains 15 residues. CDR3 in amino acids: CASASGESSTDTQYF. The CDR3 DNA is TGTGCCAGCGCTAGCGGGGAGTCTAGCACAGATACGCAGTATTTT.

V is TRBV4-3 and J is TRBJ1-4, with D possibly matching TRBD1 (6 bases). The V end lost 0 bases, the J end lost 7 bases, and 15 bases lay between the germline ends. CDR1 LGHNA and CDR2 YSLEER come from the germline V gene. The CDR3 runs to 16 residues. CDR3 sequence: CASSQDARGRGEKLFF. The DNA of the CDR3 is TGCGCCAGCAGCCAAGACGCACGGGGGCGCGGTGAAAAACTGTTTTTT.

V gene TRBV14 combines with J gene TRBJ1-3; either TRBD1 or TRBD2 may fit D (5 bases each). The end of the DNA is better explained by TRBJ2-2, so the J call may be wrong. The CDR3 extends over 13 amino acids. Germline values: CDR1 SGHDN, CDR2 FVKESK. The CDR3 nucleotides read TGTGCCACCCGTCCTTGGGGGACCGGGGAGCTGTTTTTT. It translates to CATRPWGTGELFF.

This chain connects TRBV5-1 to TRBJ1-5, with D hard to call. Trimming stripped 0 bases from V and 6 bases from J, with 10 bases between. Germline V lookup: CDR1 SGHRS, CDR2 YFSETQ. This CDR3 contains 14 residues. The CDR3 bases are TGCGCCAGCAGCTTGGACGGAGGTGGTCAGCCCCAGCATTTT. Protein: CASSLDGGGQPQHF.

The V gene is TRBV27, the J gene TRBJ2-1, with TRBD1 matching 8 bases. Germline V gene data show CDR1 as MNHEY and CDR2 as SMNVEV (reference sequence). The J segment lost 7 bases and the V segment lost 2 bases, leaving 1 base of the junction unmatched. This CDR3 comprises 13 residues. CDR3 loop: CASSLRQGNEQFF. CDR3 bases: TGTGCCAGCAGTTTACGACAGGGGAATGAGCAGTTCTTC.

The V and J genes are TRBV5-4 and TRBJ2-1, with 9 bases that match TRBD2. The CDR3 contains 15 residues. Germline V gene lookup returns CDR1 SGHNT and CDR2 YYREEE (reference sequence). V lost 0 bases, J lost 8 bases, and 6 bases stayed unmatched. The CDR3, as DNA: TGTGCCAGCAGCTTGGGATCGGCGGGGGGGTATGAGCAGTTCTTC. Translation gives CASSLGSAGGYEQFF.

The chain links TRBV28 to TRBJ1-1, with TRBD1 matching over 8 bases. V lost 2 bases and J lost 1; bases outside the gene matches: 0. The CDR3 totals 14 residues. Germline V lookup: CDR1 MDHEN, CDR2 SYDVKM. CDR3 bases: TGTGCCAGCAGTTTAGGACAGGGGAACACTGAAGCTTTCTTT. This sequence encodes CASSLGQGNTEAFF.

V and J are TRBV4-1 and TRBJ2-1, with D maybe TRBD2 (5 bases). The germline V gene encodes CDR1 MGHRA and CDR2 YSYEKL. The V end was cut by 4 bases, the J end by 10 bases, with 14 bases between. This CDR3 spans 13 amino acids. The CDR3 region is CASSRGAPSEQFF. CDR3 DNA sequence: TGCGCCAGCAGCCGGGGAGCGCCGTCGGAGCAGTTCTTC.

The chain uses TRBV10-1 and TRBJ2-5; no clear D. The V and J ends lost 9 bases and 5 bases respectively, with 16 bases between them. The germline gives CDR1 WNHNN, CDR2 SYGVQD (reference sequence). The CDR3 covers 13 residues. The CDR3 DNA reads as TGCGCCAGGACACGAGGTTTGTGCGAGACCCAGTACTTC. This gives the protein CARTRGLCETQYF.

This rearrangement joins TRBV2 to TRBJ2-4, with D possibly being TRBD1 or TRBD2 (5 bases each). V gave up 3 bases and J gave up 6 bases, with 24 bases separating them. The CDR3 length is 18 residues. Germline-derived CDR1 and CDR2 are SNHLY and FYNNEI. The CDR3 here is CASSDPSSRGAHGNIQYF. The CDR3 nucleotides are TGTGCCAGCAGTGACCCGTCGAGTCGAGGGGCGCATGGAAACATTCAGTACTTC.

This clone has a handful of counts. J is TRBJ2-3 and V is TRBV7-8; no definite D call. Trimming removed 10 bases from V and 1 base from J, with 15 bases in between. CDR1 SGHVS and CDR2 FQNEAQ come from the germline V gene. The CDR3 is 14 residues long. CDR3 loop: CATSHIAGTDTQYF. CDR3 nucleotides: TGTGCCACCTCCCATATCGCTGGCACAGATACGCAGTATTTT.

The chain couples TRBV13 to TRBJ1-4; no clear D gene. CDR3 length: 14 amino acids. The V gene's germline CDR1 is PRHDT and CDR2 FYEKMQ (reference sequence). Trimming left V 0 bases short and J 2 bases short, with 4 bases between. CDR3 bases: TGTGCCAGCAGCTTAGGGACGACTAATGAAAAACTGTTTTTT. As protein: CASSLGTTNEKLFF.

The genes are TRBV5-1 and TRBJ2-7; 15 bases are shared with TRBD2. The CDR3 sequence is 17 residues long. Germline trimming cut 4 bases from V and 3 bases from J; bases unmatched to any gene: 8. The germline V gene encodes CDR1 SGHRS and CDR2 YFSETQ. Written as DNA, the CDR3 is TGCGCCAGCAGCGCGGAGGGACTAGCGGGAGGTCTCTACGAGCAGTACTTC. Translated, it gives CASSAEGLAGGLYEQYF.

The genes are TRBV7-8 and TRBJ2-1, with TRBD1 as a possible D gene (5 bases). The CDR3 has 17 residues. Trimming left V 7 bases short and J 4 bases short, with 23 bases between. Germline V gene sequence: CDR1 SGHVS, CDR2 FQNEAQ. The CDR3 spells CASMRGARASGYNEQFF. The DNA of the CDR3 is TGTGCCAGCATGCGTGGGGCCCGGGCCAGTGGGTACAATGAGCAGTTCTTC.

The rearrangement uses TRBV15 and TRBJ1-1, with D unresolved. Germline V gene data show CDR1 as LNHNV and CDR2 as YYDKDF (reference sequence). V lost 1 base to trimming and J lost 3 bases, with 15 bases between them. The CDR3 has 16 residues. Here the CDR3 reads CATSRVREPLDTEAFF. The CDR3 bases are TGTGCCACCAGCAGAGTCCGAGAACCCTTGGACACTGAAGCTTTCTTT.

A single count supports this clone. The gene calls are TRBV10-3 and TRBJ2-7, with D tentatively TRBD2 (6 bases). The V end was cut by 7 bases, the J end by 2 bases, with 12 bases between. In germline, CDR1 is ENHRY, CDR2 SYGVKD. The CDR3 totals 13 residues. CDR3 sequence: CAITAPGAYEQYF. Here the CDR3 DNA reads TGTGCCATCACGGCTCCGGGGGCCTACGAGCAGTACTTC.